The 29 T cell receptor beta chains below all came from one sample that was sequenced in a study of T cells in Graves' hyperthyroidism and ophthalmopathy (dated by TCRdb to the late 2010s). The library was built by means of multiplex PCR. The sequencer was an Illumina HiSeq 2000. The TCR beta CDR3 regions were amplified from RNA transcripts. For the first round of RT-PCR on the TCR CDR3, the HTBI primer set was used together with the Qiagen OneStep RT-PCR kit. Starting from the raw public reads, TCRdb applied fastp trimming at Q25, assembled clones with MiXCR and retained in-frame beta chains. Rows are combined by CDR3 protein, so each entry shows the most common genes and DNA. A total of more than 300,000 distinct CDR3 sequences appear in this sample, about a sixth of them only once. Together, the top ten hold 30% to 35% of the sample. What was sequenced was blood. These receptors all come from a woman in her 30s with Graves' hyperthyroidism that later progressed to Graves' ophthalmopathy.

This clonotype was seen once. This rearrangement joins TRBV28 to TRBJ2-5; no definite D call. V lost 5 bases, J lost 5 bases, and 15 bases lay in between. CDR1 MDHEN and CDR2 SYDVKM come from the germline V gene. This CDR3 is 14 amino acids long. This chain's CDR3 is CASSPRANRETQYF. CDR3 nucleotide sequence: TGTGCCAGCAGTCCCCGGGCCAACCGGGAGACCCAGTACTTC.

This chain uses TRBV4-1 with TRBJ1-4; TRBD1 matches 9 bases. The CDR3 spans 15 residues. The V segment lost 5 bases and the J segment 5 bases; nucleotides outside the gene matches: 6. From germline, CDR1 is MGHRA and CDR2 YSYEKL. CDR3 residues: CASSARQGENEKLFF. The DNA for the CDR3 is TGCGCCAGCAGCGCCCGACAGGGGGAGAATGAAAAACTGTTTTTT.

This clonotype was counted many times. V is TRBV24-1 and J is TRBJ2-5; D may match TRBD1 or TRBD2 (5 bases each). Trimming removed 5 bases from V and 7 bases from J, with 19 bases in between. The CDR3 extends over 15 amino acids. Germline V gives CDR1 KGHDR, CDR2 SFDVKD. The CDR3 loop reads CATSGTRDPWGTQYF. As DNA, the CDR3 is TGTGCCACCAGTGGAACCCGGGACCCTTGGGGGACCCAGTACTTC.

This clonotype was recorded a few times. The CDR3 DNA is TGTGCCAGCAGCTTGATTAGCTCTGGGGCCAACGTCCTGACTTTC. Protein: CASSLISSGANVLTF. The gene calls are TRBV5-5 and TRBJ2-6; D call uncertain. CDR3 length equals 15 residues. Germline assignment: CDR1 SGHKS and CDR2 YYEKEE (reference sequence). With 1 base removed from V and 0 bases from J, the gap between germline ends came to 5 bases.

This clonotype was counted at least ten times. The V gene is TRBV28, the J gene TRBJ2-7; 9 bases align to TRBD2. The V and J ends lost 6 bases and 0 bases, in that order; junction bases with no gene match: 9. This CDR3 is built from 16 residues. CDR1 is MDHEN, CDR2 SYDVKM, per germline. CDR3 in amino acids: CASRTLTSGYSYEQYF. The CDR3 DNA follows: TGTGCCAGCAGGACACTCACTAGCGGGTACTCCTACGAGCAGTACTTC.

This clonotype has ten or more counts. The V gene is TRBV6-1, the J gene TRBJ1-5; D is undetermined. The germline V and J ends were trimmed by 1 base and 0 bases, with 7 bases remaining between them. CDR3 length: 15 residues. The germline V gene encodes CDR1 MNHNS and CDR2 SASEGT. CDR3 region: CASSEGPYSNQPQHF. CDR3 bases: TGTGCCAGCAGTGAAGGACCGTATAGCAATCAGCCCCAGCATTTT.

The CDR3 DNA reads TGTGCCAGCTGTTGCGCCGCTAGCGGGAGCACAGATACGCAGTATTTT. Residues: CASCCAASGSTDTQYF. The chain carries TRBV27 and TRBJ2-3; 8 bases line up with TRBD2. Unmatched junction bases numbered 10, after V lost 8 bases and J lost 0 bases. The CDR3 is 16 residues long. Germline V gene lookup returns CDR1 MNHEY and CDR2 SMNVEV (reference sequence).

At least ten counts were recorded for this clonotype. The rearrangement joins TRBV7-9 to TRBJ2-1; possible D gene TRBD1, 7 bases. Germline V lookup: CDR1 SEHNR, CDR2 FQNEAQ (reference sequence). This CDR3 region has 15 residues. Trimming shortened V by 0 bases and J by 7 bases, and 13 bases separated the two germline ends. The CDR3 bases are TGTGCCAGCAGCTTAGCCGTGGCAGGGGGGAATGAGCAGTTCTTC. It encodes CASSLAVAGGNEQFF.

This clonotype appeared many times. The gene calls are TRBV12-3 or TRBV12-4 and TRBJ1-2; D call uncertain. This CDR3 comprises 17 residues. Between the trimmed V and J ends, which lost 7 bases and 0 bases, there was a span of 21 bases. The CDR3: CASTNTPAAAPNYGYTF. The CDR3 DNA sequence: TGTGCCAGCACCAATACCCCCGCAGCCGCACCTAACTATGGCTACACCTTC.

The sample holds many counts of this clonotype. The genes are TRBV29-1 and TRBJ2-7; D may be TRBD2 (5 bases). Per the germline V gene, CDR1 is SQVTM and CDR2 is ANQGSEA. The CDR3 extends over 11 amino acids. The V end lost 4 bases, the J end lost 3 bases, and 7 bases lay between the germline ends. CDR3 protein: CSVGSGYEQYF. DNA of the CDR3: TGCAGCGTTGGGAGCGGCTACGAGCAGTACTTC.

A few counts support this clonotype. This sequence joins TRBV6-2 or TRBV6-3 and TRBJ2-1, with a possible D match to TRBD1 (6 bases). The CDR3 consists of 14 residues. V was shortened by 2 bases and J by 8 bases, with 13 bases between the two germline ends. Germline V CDR1 and CDR2: MNHEY, SVGEGT. The CDR3 sequence is CASSYPRTDHEQFF. Here the CDR3 DNA reads TGTGCCAGCAGTTACCCAAGGACAGATCATGAGCAGTTCTTC.

This clonotype was seen only a few times. The gene calls are TRBV28 and TRBJ1-2; no definite D call. There are 14 residues in the CDR3. Trimming took 4 bases from V and 5 from J, leaving 14 bases between them. Germline V gives CDR1 MDHEN, CDR2 SYDVKM. The CDR3 DNA is TGTGCCAGCAGTTCCGGACTGACCACATATGGCTACACCTTC. Protein sequence: CASSSGLTTYGYTF.

The chain employs TRBV7-9 and TRBJ1-4; 8 bases line up with TRBD1. This CDR3 is built from 16 residues. Germline V gene sequence: CDR1 SEHNR, CDR2 FQNEAQ (reference sequence). V dropped 8 bases and J dropped 6; count of bases not matched to a gene: 14. CDR3 in DNA: TGTGCCAGCTGGGACCCAACCCAGGGGGCTCATGAAAAACTGTTTTTT. Protein: CASWDPTQGAHEKLFF.

This clonotype was counted only a few times. One end of the junction fails to match germline, which may point to a read error. The rearrangement joins TRBV5-4 to TRBJ2-5, with D possibly being TRBD2 (6 bases). This CDR3 spans 16 amino acids. CDR1 and CDR2 from the germline V gene are SGHNT and YYREEE (reference sequence). In nucleotides, the CDR3 is TGTGCCAGCAGCTTGTATGCAGCGGGTGTGCAAGAGGCCCAGTACTTC. It specifies CASSLYAAGVQEAQYF.

There are a few counts of this clonotype. This chain uses TRBV30 with TRBJ2-1; 13 bases map to TRBD2. Germline values: CDR1 GTSNPN, CDR2 SVGIG (reference sequence). This CDR3 is built from 17 residues. The V gene end was trimmed by 1 base and the J gene end by 2 bases; junction bases not matched to a gene: 5. The CDR3 DNA is TGTGCCTGGAGTGATATGACTAGCGGGAGGCCCTACAATGAGCAGTTCTTC. This codes for CAWSDMTSGRPYNEQFF.

This clonotype was counted a few times. The chain has TRBV4-2 and TRBJ2-4, with TRBD1 matching 10 bases. The CDR3 is 18 amino acids. The V and J ends lost 0 bases and 3 bases, in that order; junction bases with no gene match: 8. Germline lookup yields CDR1 LGHNA and CDR2 YNFKEQ. CDR3 sequence (DNA): TGTGCCAGCAGCCAAGACTTCGGGACAGGGGTTGACAAAAACATTCAGTACTTC. It specifies CASSQDFGTGVDKNIQYF.

This clonotype was counted many times. J is TRBJ2-7 and V is TRBV27, with D possibly being TRBD1 (5 bases). From germline, CDR1 is MNHEY and CDR2 SMNVEV (reference sequence). The CDR3 has 14 residues. V was trimmed by 2 bases and J by 2 bases, leaving 10 bases between them. The CDR3 spells CASSLDLGPYEQYF. The DNA of the CDR3 is TGTGCCAGCAGTTTAGATTTGGGGCCCTACGAGCAGTACTTC.

In its sample, this clonotype was seen many times. The chain couples TRBV20-1 to TRBJ2-7; 8 nucleotides agree with TRBD1. Unmatched junction bases numbered 6, after V lost 4 bases and J lost 4 bases. Germline V CDR1 and CDR2: DFQATT, SNEGSKA (reference sequence). This CDR3 spans 13 amino acids. Written as DNA, the CDR3 is TGCAGTGCTACCCCCGACAGGGGTTACGAGCAGTACTTC. It encodes CSATPDRGYEQYF.

This clonotype appeared a few times. This chain links TRBV6-1 with TRBJ2-2; either TRBD1 or TRBD2 may fit D (5 bases each). V lost 3 bases, J lost 1 base, and 9 bases lay in between. The CDR3 contains 15 residues. CDR1 and CDR2 from the germline V gene are MNHNS and SASEGT. CDR3 sequence (DNA): TGTGCCAGCAGTGAGGGACCCGAGAACACCGGGGAGCTGTTTTTT. Translating gives CASSEGPENTGELFF.

This clonotype was recorded at least ten times. V usage is TRBV27 and J usage is TRBJ2-3; D is undetermined. The germline V and J ends were trimmed by 5 bases and 5 bases, with 11 bases remaining between them. Per germline, CDR1 MNHEY and CDR2 SMNVEV (reference sequence). This CDR3 is 13 amino acids long. The CDR3 spells CASSISLLDTQYF. For the CDR3, the DNA is TGTGCCAGCAGTATCTCCCTGTTAGATACGCAGTATTTT.

This clonotype was seen repeatedly, ten times or more. The DNA for the CDR3 is TGCAGTGCTGCGAGAGATTCCTACGAGCAGTACTTC. Its protein product is CSAARDSYEQYF. The chain couples TRBV20-1 to TRBJ2-7; D call uncertain. Germline-derived CDR1 and CDR2 are DFQATT and SNEGSKA (reference sequence). This CDR3 comprises 12 residues. V was pared by 5 bases and J by 1 base, with 9 bases between.

This clonotype showed up many times. This may arise from a read error, as a much more abundant clone is one base away. The V and J genes are TRBV6-1 and TRBJ2-6; 7 bases map to TRBD1. Trimming removed 6 bases from V and 2 bases from J; junction bases left unmatched: 4. Germline assignment: CDR1 MNHNS and CDR2 SASEGT. The CDR3 contains 15 residues. The CDR3 DNA is TGTGCCAGCAGGAACCAGGGGGCTGGGGCCAACGTCCTGACTTTC. It codes for CASRNQGAGANVLTF.

This clonotype was detected many times. The rearrangement joins TRBV30 to TRBJ2-1; tentatively, D is TRBD2 (6 bases). This CDR3 region has 21 residues. Germline assignment: CDR1 GTSNPN and CDR2 SVGIG (reference sequence). Trimming took off 1 base at V and 4 bases at J, with 32 bases between the two ends. CDR3 residues: CAWSGRRDEGSISGFYNEQFF. The CDR3 DNA is TGTGCCTGGAGTGGTCGAAGGGACGAGGGGTCGATTAGCGGCTTTTACAATGAGCAGTTCTTC.

CDR3 nucleotides: TGTGCCAGCAGTTACCGCAGGGCTGGGGCCAACGTCCTGACTTTC. It codes for CASSYRRAGANVLTF. J is TRBJ2-6 and V is TRBV12-3 or TRBV12-4, with D perhaps matching TRBD1 (5 bases). The V and J ends lost 4 bases and 2 bases respectively, with 9 bases between them. The CDR3 consists of 15 residues.

This clonotype came up many times. The rearrangement uses TRBV4-1 and TRBJ1-6; D uncertain. The CDR3 contains 13 residues. V lost 2 bases and J lost 11, with 10 bases in between. Germline values: CDR1 MGHRA, CDR2 YSYEKL. CDR3 sequence reads: CASSQFGVPPLHF. The CDR3 DNA reads as TGCGCCAGCAGCCAATTTGGGGTACCACCCCTCCACTTT.

This clonotype was observed many times. The chain is built from TRBV28 and TRBJ2-4; 9 bases match TRBD2. Trimming at V came to 4 bases and at J to 3 bases, leaving 13 bases not matched to a gene. The germline V gene encodes CDR1 MDHEN and CDR2 SYDVKM. The CDR3 runs to 18 residues. CDR3 residues: CASSSKRRGGGIKNIQYF. CDR3 DNA sequence: TGTGCCAGCAGTTCCAAACGGCGGGGGGGAGGGATCAAAAACATTCAGTACTTC.

This clonotype was observed at least ten times. This chain connects TRBV27 to TRBJ2-3, with D possibly called TRBD1 or TRBD2 (5 bases each). V was pared by 5 bases and J by 2 bases, with 17 bases between. The CDR3 totals 16 residues. Germline-derived CDR1 and CDR2 are MNHEY and SMNVEV (reference sequence). CDR3 sequence: CASSSYSGTDTDTQYF. The DNA of the CDR3 is TGTGCCAGCAGTAGCTACTCCGGGACGGACACAGATACGCAGTATTTT.

Many counts were recorded for this clonotype. The chain links TRBV29-1 to TRBJ2-3; possibly TRBD1 for D (6 bases). V was shortened by 1 base and J by 2 bases, with 10 bases between the two germline ends. This CDR3 spans 14 amino acids. Germline V CDR1 and CDR2: SQVTM, ANQGSEA. For the CDR3, the DNA is TGCAGCGTTGAAGGGACAGATAACACAGATACGCAGTATTTT. The encoded protein is CSVEGTDNTDTQYF.

This chain uses TRBV19 with TRBJ1-2; D remains unclear. V was clipped by 6 bases and J by 0 bases, with 8 bases between them. Germline values: CDR1 LNHDA, CDR2 SQIVND (reference sequence). CDR3 size: 13 residues. The CDR3 loop reads CASSPASNYGYTF. CDR3 bases: TGTGCCAGTAGCCCAGCATCTAACTATGGCTACACCTTC.